Below, one T cell receptor (beta chain) is given with its context. This sequence may be a read error, since a much larger clone differs from it by one base. TCRdb fed the reads into MiXCR, producing one record per CDR3 protein. The sample has some 220,000 distinct CDR3 sequences, about 28% seen once. Germline CDR1 is SEHNR and CDR2 is FQNEAQ (reference sequence). This CDR3 contains 12 residues. This specimen belongs to a study of kidney transplant recipient with SARS-CoV-2 infection. The origin of this receptor is a male patient aged 25 to 39 who had COVID-19 and was a kidney transplant recipient. Some of these T cells may belong to the graft donor. The rearrangement links TRBV7-9 to TRBJ2-5; no firm D call. The end of the DNA fits TRBJ2-7 better, so the J call may be wrong. The source was a blood sample, collected at baseline and between days 110 and 120 from a kidney transplant recipient. CDR3 sequence: CASSGRAYEQYF. The CDR3, as DNA: TGTGCCAGCAGCGGAAGGGCCTACGAGCAGTACTTC.